This entry lists 30 T cell receptor beta chains sequenced from one sample in a study of cytotoxic CD8 clonotypes in ibrutinib-treated CLL. Libraries were prepared by immunoSEQ multiplex PCR; TCRdb keeps only in-frame clonotypes and omits some of them. This table holds about 300,000 clones, 65% to 85% found once. The specimen comprised PBMCs, sampled at disease progression, from a patient treated with ibrutinib. These receptor sequences come from a human donor with chronic lymphocytic leukemia.

This clone was seen a handful of times. The chain has TRBV10-3 and TRBJ2-1; perhaps TRBD2 as D (6 bases). Trimming pared 2 bases from V and 0 bases from J, leaving 11 bases between. CDR1 is ENHRY and CDR2 is SYGVKD in the germline V gene. There are 16 residues in the CDR3. The CDR3 protein is CAISEGRLGSYNEQFF. The CDR3, as DNA: TGTGCCATCAGTGAGGGGAGACTAGGCTCCTACAATGAGCAGTTCTTC.

The genes are TRBV5-1 and TRBJ1-1; 9 bases match TRBD1. Germline V gives CDR1 SGHRS, CDR2 YFSETQ. The CDR3 spans 13 residues. The junction had 1 base not matched to a gene; V was cut back by 4 bases and J by 3 bases. CDR3: CASSRDRDTEAFF. The CDR3 DNA sequence: TGCGCCAGCAGCCGGGACAGGGACACTGAAGCTTTCTTT.

V is TRBV18 and J is TRBJ2-7; D possibly corresponds to TRBD1 (5 bases). The V end lost 2 bases, the J end lost 6 bases, and 14 bases lay between the germline ends. This CDR3 has 14 residues. CDR1 is KGHSH and CDR2 is LQKENI in the germline V gene. In DNA, the CDR3 is TGTGCCAGCTCACCAACAGGCTCGTATCTCGAGCAGTACTTC. It codes for CASSPTGSYLEQYF. The full variable domain, its missing parts supplied by reference TRBV18 and TRBJ2-7, is NAGVMQNPRHLVRRRGQEARLRCSPMKGHSHVYWYRQLPEEGLKFMVYLQKENIIDESGMPKERFSAEFPKEGPSILRIQQVVRGDSAAYFCASSPTGSYLEQYFGPGTRLTVT.

This chain joins TRBV11-2 and TRBJ1-2, with 7 nucleotides matching TRBD1. The CDR3 is 13 amino acids. Trimming took 3 bases from V and 7 from J; bases not matched to a gene: 5. Per the germline V gene, CDR1 is SGHAT and CDR2 is FQNNGV. In DNA form, the CDR3 reads TGTGCCAGCAGCTTGGGAGGGGGCGGTGGCTACACCTTC. Protein: CASSLGGGGGYTF. Filled out from reference TRBV11-2 and TRBJ1-2, the complete variable domain reads EAGVAQSPRYKIIEKRQSVAFWCNPISGHATLYWYQQILGQGPKLLIQFQNNGVVDDSQLPKDRFSAERLKGVDSTLKIQPAKLEDSAVYLCASSLGGGGGYTFGSGTRLTVV.

This chain uses TRBV27 with TRBJ1-6; a possible D gene is TRBD1 (6 bases). The V gene lost 6 bases and the J gene lost 6 bases, with 9 bases spanning the gap. Germline CDR1 is MNHEY and CDR2 is SMNVEV (reference sequence). There are 13 residues in the CDR3. CDR3 nucleotides: TGTGCCAGCAGCTGGGGGCTTAATTCACCCCTCCACTTT. It translates to CASSWGLNSPLHF.

The chain uses TRBV4-1 and TRBJ2-7; tentatively, D is TRBD1 (6 bases). The CDR3 spans 14 residues. V was cut by 0 bases and J by 4 bases, with 10 bases left in between. CDR1 MGHRA and CDR2 YSYEKL come from the germline V gene. The CDR3 loop is CASSQEGQTYEQYF. In nucleotides, the CDR3 is TGCGCCAGCAGCCAAGAAGGACAGACTTACGAGCAGTACTTC.

J is TRBJ1-2 and V is TRBV18; D is ambiguous. CDR3 length: 15 residues. Germline-derived CDR1 and CDR2 are KGHSH and LQKENI. V was trimmed by 3 bases and J by 2 bases, leaving 13 bases between them. The CDR3 sequence is CASSPQADGNYGYTF. CDR3 in DNA: TGTGCCAGCTCACCTCAAGCGGACGGGAACTATGGCTACACCTTC.

This clone has more than one count but fewer than ten. The genes are TRBV9 and TRBJ1-1; tentative D call: TRBD1 (5 bases). CDR3 length: 13 residues. Germline CDR1 and CDR2: SGDLS and YYNGEE. V was pared by 3 bases and J by 3 bases, with 9 bases between. CDR3 sequence reads: CASSANRYTEAFF. CDR3 bases: TGTGCCAGCAGCGCCAACAGGTACACTGAAGCTTTCTTT.

The V gene is TRBV15, the J gene TRBJ2-4; TRBD2 might be the D (7 bases). The germline CDR1 and CDR2 sequences are LNHNV and YYDKDF (reference sequence). Trimming left V 1 base short and J 6 bases short, with 13 bases between. The CDR3 sequence is 15 residues long. The CDR3 DNA reads as TGTGCCACCAGCAGAGTACAGGGAGGGGGAAACATTCAGTACTTC. It codes for CATSRVQGGGNIQYF.

V and J are TRBV4-1 and TRBJ2-4; D may be TRBD2 (5 bases). Germline loops: CDR1 MGHRA, CDR2 YSYEKL. V was clipped by 0 bases and J by 5 bases, with 17 bases between them. The CDR3 has 17 residues. For the CDR3, the DNA is TGCGCCAGCAGCCAAGACGGTGGCGGGTTAATCCAAAACATTCAGTACTTC. Translating gives CASSQDGGGLIQNIQYF.

The chain links TRBV11-1 to TRBJ2-5, with D maybe TRBD2 (5 bases). V gave up 5 bases and J gave up 5 bases, with 21 bases separating them. CDR1 is SGHAT and CDR2 is FQDESV in the germline V gene (reference sequence). This CDR3 contains 16 residues. The CDR3 here is CASSLPPKDWEETQYF. As DNA, the CDR3 is TGTGCCAGCAGCCTCCCCCCCAAGGATTGGGAGGAGACCCAGTACTTC.

V gene TRBV18 combines with J gene TRBJ1-1; 7 bases line up with TRBD1. This CDR3 has 13 residues. V lost 8 bases, J lost 4 bases, and 7 bases stayed unmatched. Germline lookup yields CDR1 KGHSH and CDR2 LQKENI. As DNA, the CDR3 is TGTGCCAGCACCCAGGGGGTTGGCACTGAAGCTTTCTTT. This encodes CASTQGVGTEAFF.

The V call is TRBV6-5, the J call TRBJ1-2; TRBD1 matches 10 bases. The germline V gene has CDR1 MNHEY and CDR2 SVGAGI. The J segment lost 8 bases and the V segment lost 4 bases, leaving 7 bases of the junction unmatched. CDR3 length equals 14 residues. Here the CDR3 DNA reads TGTGCCAGCAGTTCCGGGACAGGGGCTCTAGGCTACACCTTC. Protein sequence: CASSSGTGALGYTF.

The rearrangement joins TRBV29-1 to TRBJ1-1, with D hard to call. The V gene's germline CDR1 is SQVTM and CDR2 ANQGSEA. V was shortened by 4 bases and J by 2 bases, with 11 bases between the two germline ends. CDR3 length: 13 amino acids. The CDR3 bases are TGCAGCGTTGGCGGCAGCCATAACACTGAAGCTTTCTTT. Its translation is CSVGGSHNTEAFF.

The CDR3 protein is CASSLGAGASTYEQYF. As DNA, the CDR3 is TGTGCCAGCAGTTTAGGGGCGGGGGCGAGCACCTACGAGCAGTACTTC. The chain uses TRBV27 and TRBJ2-7; D possibly corresponds to TRBD2 (7 bases). Between the trimmed V and J ends, which lost 2 bases and 2 bases, there was a span of 16 bases. The CDR3 extends over 16 amino acids. The germline CDR1 and CDR2 sequences are MNHEY and SMNVEV (reference sequence).

The V and J genes are TRBV6-6 and TRBJ2-7; 8 bases map to TRBD1. V was clipped by 4 bases and J by 5 bases; unmatched bases: 4. The CDR3 consists of 13 residues. CDR1 MNHNY and CDR2 SVGAGI come from the germline V gene (reference sequence). DNA for the CDR3: TGTGCCAGCAGTTGGCAGGGGGCTAACGAGCAGTACTTC. It is translated as CASSWQGANEQYF.

This clone was seen only once. The chain carries TRBV11-2 and TRBJ1-4; D possibly corresponds to TRBD1 (5 bases). The CDR3 contains 15 residues. The V end was cut by 4 bases, the J end by 0 bases, with 9 bases between. Germline CDR1 and CDR2: SGHAT and FQNNGV. CDR3 in DNA: TGTGCCAGCAGCTCTGGGGGGGCAACTAATGAAAAACTGTTTTTT. Residues: CASSSGGATNEKLFF.

The chain employs TRBV27 and TRBJ2-5; TRBD2 agrees at 11 bases. CDR1 and CDR2 from the germline V gene are MNHEY and SMNVEV (reference sequence). V lost 3 bases to trimming and J lost 7 bases; unmatched junction nucleotides: 1. The CDR3 length is 13 residues. In nucleotides, the CDR3 is TGTGCCAGCAGTTTCGGGACTAGCGGGACCCAGTACTTC. Amino acid sequence: CASSFGTSGTQYF.

V gene TRBV6-1 combines with J gene TRBJ1-3; D might be TRBD1 (5 bases). Trimming cost V 7 bases and J 0 bases, with 10 bases left between them. From germline, CDR1 is MNHNS and CDR2 SASEGT. The CDR3 is 14 amino acids. CDR3 sequence reads: CASNGAASGNTIYF. The CDR3 DNA reads as TGTGCCAGCAACGGGGCAGCCTCTGGAAACACCATATATTTT.

In its sample, this clone was seen once. V gene TRBV29-1 combines with J gene TRBJ2-3, with D tentatively TRBD1 or TRBD2 (5 bases each). This CDR3 is built from 11 residues. The germline CDR1 and CDR2 sequences are SQVTM and ANQGSEA. V was clipped by 3 bases and J by 5 bases, with 6 bases between them. The CDR3 spells CSVEGVDTQYF. The CDR3 DNA follows: TGCAGCGTTGAGGGGGTAGATACGCAGTATTTT.

In DNA form, the CDR3 reads TGTGCCAGTCTGGGACTAGCGGTCTACGAGCAGTACTTC. This codes for CASLGLAVYEQYF. The chain links TRBV2 to TRBJ2-7, with 11 bases matching TRBD2. The CDR3 contains 13 residues. Per the germline V gene, CDR1 is SNHLY and CDR2 is FYNNEI. V lost 9 bases, J lost 3 bases, and 4 bases stayed unmatched.

The chain recombines TRBV6-5 with TRBJ2-5; the D is unclear. The CDR3 extends over 13 amino acids. CDR1 and CDR2 (germline): MNHEY, SVGAGI. With 6 bases removed from V and 0 bases from J, the gap between germline ends came to 8 bases. The CDR3 region is CASRDLYQETQYF. The DNA of the CDR3 is TGTGCCAGCAGGGATCTGTACCAAGAGACCCAGTACTTC.

The chain is built from TRBV5-1 and TRBJ2-5; the D gene is possibly TRBD2 (5 bases). From germline, CDR1 is SGHRS and CDR2 YFSETQ. V was trimmed by 2 bases and J by 5 bases, leaving 13 bases between them. The CDR3 has 14 residues. CDR3 sequence reads: CASSFGVRRETQYF. CDR3 sequence (DNA): TGCGCCAGCAGCTTCGGGGTTAGGCGGGAGACCCAGTACTTC.

This chain links TRBV2 with TRBJ2-5, with 8 bases lining up with TRBD2. Trimming removed 2 bases from V and 2 bases from J; junction bases left unmatched: 4. This CDR3 contains 15 residues. CDR1 and CDR2 from the germline V gene are SNHLY and FYNNEI. CDR3 sequence: CASSEITSGQETQYF. The CDR3 DNA follows: TGTGCCAGCAGTGAAATAACTAGCGGACAAGAGACCCAGTACTTC.

This clone was observed a handful of times. This sequence joins TRBV11-2 and TRBJ2-7, with a possible D match to TRBD1 (6 bases). The CDR3 has 13 residues. From germline, CDR1 is SGHAT and CDR2 FQNNGV. V gave up 3 bases and J gave up 3 bases, with 9 bases separating them. The CDR3 loop is CASSLGTNYEQYF. CDR3 coding DNA: TGTGCCAGCAGCTTGGGGACAAACTACGAGCAGTACTTC.

The chain joins TRBV9 to TRBJ2-7; 7 bases line up with TRBD1. The V gene end was trimmed by 0 bases and the J gene end by 1 base; junction bases not matched to a gene: 4. The length of the CDR3 is 15 residues. Germline V lookup: CDR1 SGDLS, CDR2 YYNGEE. CDR3 loop: CASSVEGGASYEQYF. CDR3 DNA sequence: TGTGCCAGCAGCGTAGAAGGGGGCGCTTCCTACGAGCAGTACTTC.

V usage is TRBV10-3 and J usage is TRBJ2-7; D is unresolved. Trimming pared 3 bases from V and 2 bases from J, leaving 11 bases between. Germline CDR1 ENHRY, CDR2 SYGVKD. The CDR3 runs 14 residues. The CDR3 DNA reads TGTGCCATCAGTGAATCTGTCGGTCCCTACGAGCAGTACTTC. It encodes CAISESVGPYEQYF.

A remark on this clone: Germline and junction disagree at one end, which may indicate a read error. This rearrangement joins TRBV9 to TRBJ1-2; D perhaps matches TRBD1 (6 bases). CDR1 and CDR2 from the germline V gene are SGDLS and YYNGEE. This CDR3 is 9 amino acids long. The CDR3, as DNA: TGTGCCAGCAGTCACCAGGGGAACTTC. It translates to CASSHQGNF.

The J gene is TRBJ1-5, the V gene TRBV19; a possible D gene is TRBD1 (5 bases). The CDR3 is made up of 15 amino acids. Trimming removed 0 bases at V and 7 bases at J, with 13 bases between. Germline V gives CDR1 LNHDA, CDR2 SQIVND (reference sequence). The CDR3: CASSIDRGGVQPQHF. DNA for the CDR3: TGTGCCAGTAGTATAGATCGCGGGGGAGTCCAGCCCCAGCATTTT.

The rearrangement links TRBV21-1 to TRBJ1-4; the table's TRBD1 call for D was not verified on the DNA. TRBV21-1 is noted as a pseudogene. The CDR3 sequence is 15 residues long. This CDR3 is CASSKEGFANEKLFF. The CDR3 DNA is TGTGCCAGCAGCAAAGAGGGGTTTGCTAATGAAAAACTGTTTTTT.